Listed below are T cell receptor beta chains from one sample, sequenced in a study of CD8 T cells in ankylosing spondylitis. In TCRdb, the 5' RACE reads were re-called with MiXCR into one record per CDR3 protein. In the table there are roughly 250,000 distinct CDR3 sequences, 8.6% of which are singletons. Sequencing was performed on blood, either unsorted or a sorted T cell fraction (not recorded which). These receptors were obtained from a male donor with ankylosing spondylitis or in good health (not recorded which). CDR3s include the opening cysteine and the closing phenylalanine or tryptophan. A D gene is named only where the DNA matches it firmly. Some rows have no size entry. The others give once, few or many, or a class for an expanded clone.

CDR3 DNA,CDR3 protein,V gene,D gene,clone size,J gene
TGCAGTGCTAGAGACCTGGGGGAGACAGGGGTCGATGAAAAACTGTTTTTT,CSARDLGETGVDEKLFF,TRBV20-1,TRBD1,few,TRBJ1-4
TGCGCCAGCAGCTTGGGACAGGGGGCCAAAAACATTCAGTACTTC,CASSLGQGAKNIQYF,TRBV5-1,TRBD1,many,TRBJ2-4
TGTGCCAGCACCACGGGACATCGAAAGCCCTACGAGCAGTACTTC,CASTTGHRKPYEQYF,TRBV11-2,.,many,TRBJ2-7
TGTGCCAGCAGCCAAGACGGGACATTTGGCTACACCTTC,CASSQDGTFGYTF,TRBV4-2,.,many,TRBJ1-2
TGTGCCAGCTCGCCGGGACAGGTCTATGGCTACACCTTC,CASSPGQVYGYTF,TRBV18,TRBD1,many,TRBJ1-2
TGCGCCAGCAGCCACGAGAATAATGCTGAAGCTTTCTTT,CASSHENNAEAFF,TRBV4-3,.,many,TRBJ1-1
TGTGCCAGCAGCCTCCGGTCCGGCTACGAGCAGTACTTC,CASSLRSGYEQYF,TRBV7-2,.,few,TRBJ2-7
TGTGCCAGCAGTTTCTCCAGGGCTAATGAGCAGTTCTTC,CASSFSRANEQFF,TRBV27,.,few,TRBJ2-1
TGTGCCAGCAGCTTGCATCAGTACAACACCGGGGAGCTGTTTTTT,CASSLHQYNTGELFF,TRBV5-5,.,few,TRBJ2-2
TGTGCCAGCAGCTTAGGTCCTGTCGCGTTCGGCACAGATACGCAGTATTTT,CASSLGPVAFGTDTQYF,TRBV11-2,.,many,TRBJ2-3
TGCGCCAGCAGCACGACGGCCCCCGTGAGGTCTTTCTTT,CASSTTAPVRSFF,TRBV5-1,.,.,TRBJ1-1
TGTGCCAGCAGCTTACAAGAGGGGGTCTACACGGGAGGCTACACCTTC,CASSLQEGVYTGGYTF,TRBV7-6,.,.,TRBJ1-2
TGTGCCAGCAGGACAGGTAGGGGAGCCACTGAAGCTTTCTTT,CASRTGRGATEAFF,TRBV27,.,many,TRBJ1-1
TGCAGTGCTAGAGTACCTAGCGGAGCTACCTACAATGAGCAGTTCTTC,CSARVPSGATYNEQFF,TRBV20-1,TRBD2,many,TRBJ2-1
TGTGCCAGCAGCTTACCCTTAGGGACTTCTTTGAGCGAGCAGTACTTC,CASSLPLGTSLSEQYF,TRBV7-2,.,.,TRBJ2-7
TGTGCCAGCGAAGCGGGCCTCACAGATACGCAGTATTTT,CASEAGLTDTQYF,TRBV16,.,.,TRBJ2-3
TGTGCCAGCAGCTTAGTCCCCCCTCAGGGGACAACCAGCTCCTACAATGAGCAGTTCTTC,CASSLVPPQGTTSSYNEQFF,TRBV7-8,.,many,TRBJ2-1
TGTGCCAGCACCCCCGGGACTAGCGGGGCATGGGGGACAGATACGCAGTATTTT,CASTPGTSGAWGTDTQYF,TRBV11-2,TRBD2,.,TRBJ2-3
TGTGCCAGCAGTCCGTCGGGGGGGGGTAGGACGCAGTATTTT,CASSPSGGGRTQYF,TRBV12-3/TRBV12-4,TRBD2,many,TRBJ2-3
TGTGCCAGCGGACGATTGGGGACAGGGGGCACAGATACGCAGTATTTT,CASGRLGTGGTDTQYF,TRBV7-2,TRBD1,many,TRBJ2-3
TGTGCCATCAGTGTAGGGTACAATGAGCAGTTCTTC,CAISVGYNEQFF,TRBV10-3,.,.,TRBJ2-1
TGTGCCAGCAGTTACACGGGACAGGCTATTTCACCCCTCCACTTT,CASSYTGQAISPLHF,TRBV6-2/TRBV6-3,TRBD1,.,TRBJ1-6
TGTGCCAGCAGCCAAGGGAATCCAGGGCTTGGGTACGAGCAGTACTTC,CASSQGNPGLGYEQYF,TRBV14,.,many,TRBJ2-7
TGTGCCAGCAGCTTTTCACAGCGTATCTACAATGAGCAGTTCTTC,CASSFSQRIYNEQFF,TRBV7-2,.,many,TRBJ2-1
TGTGCCAGCAGCTTAGGGGGGGATTTCCAGCCCCAGCATTTT,CASSLGGDFQPQHF,TRBV7-9,.,many,TRBJ1-5
TGTGCCAGCAGTTTATTTTCCCCACTACTCGGGACAGGCGAGTATACGCAGTATTTT,CASSLFSPLLGTGEYTQYF,TRBV27,TRBD1,many,TRBJ2-3
TGTGCCAGCAGTTCCACTAGCGGGGGGGGCACAGATACGCAGTATTTT,CASSSTSGGGTDTQYF,TRBV12-3/TRBV12-4,TRBD2,many,TRBJ2-3
TGCGCCAGCAGCTTACAGCCGGGACAGGGGGCGAGTGAAGCTTTCTTT,CASSLQPGQGASEAFF,TRBV5-1,TRBD1,many,TRBJ1-1
TGTGCCAGCAGCGTAGCCCCCTACGAGCAGTACTTC,CASSVAPYEQYF,TRBV9,.,many,TRBJ2-7
TGTGCCAGCAGCCTGGGACACTTAAACGAGCAGTACTTC,CASSLGHLNEQYF,TRBV3-1,.,many,TRBJ2-7
TGCAGCGTTAACATTCTGAACACCGGGGAGCTGTTTTTT,CSVNILNTGELFF,TRBV29-1,.,.,TRBJ2-2
TGTGCCACCAGTGACCCTCCAGCGGATACGCAGTATTTT,CATSDPPADTQYF,TRBV24-1,.,few,TRBJ2-3
TGTGCCTGGAGTGTAAGTCCAACAGCCACGGCCTACGAGCAGTACTTC,CAWSVSPTATAYEQYF,TRBV30,.,few,TRBJ2-7
TGTGCCAGCAGCCAAGATCGGCTAGTCGGCGAGCAGTACTTC,CASSQDRLVGEQYF,TRBV3-1,.,.,TRBJ2-7
TGTGCCAGCAGCTCCCGACTAGCGGGGGTTGATGAGCAGTTCTTC,CASSSRLAGVDEQFF,TRBV7-9,TRBD2,many,TRBJ2-1
TGTGCCAGCAGTTTTCGGACTTCTGAAAAACTGTTTTTT,CASSFRTSEKLFF,TRBV28,.,many,TRBJ1-4
TGTGCCAGCAGTTACTCGACCGGGGAGCTGTTTTTT,CASSYSTGELFF,TRBV6-5,.,many,TRBJ2-2
TGCAGTGGCACTAGCGGGGGATCAGATGAGCAGTTCTTC,CSGTSGGSDEQFF,TRBV20-1,TRBD2,.,TRBJ2-1
TGTGCCAGCAGTTCAAACCCCGGACTACCTAAAACCAAAAACATTCAGTACTTC,CASSSNPGLPKTKNIQYF,TRBV6-2/TRBV6-3,.,.,TRBJ2-4
TGTGCCAGCAGCCCGACAGGGGGCGCAGGTCAGCCCCAGCATTTT,CASSPTGGAGQPQHF,TRBV12-3/TRBV12-4,TRBD1,.,TRBJ1-5
TGCAGTGCTAGAGAGGCAGGGTACTACGAGCAGTACTTC,CSAREAGYYEQYF,TRBV20-1,.,many,TRBJ2-7
TGTGCCAGCAGACCCTTACGGAGTCCCTACGAGCAGTACTTC,CASRPLRSPYEQYF,TRBV11-2,.,.,TRBJ2-7
TGCGCCAGCAGCTTGGGTCCAGAACCTAACTATGGCTACACCTTC,CASSLGPEPNYGYTF,TRBV5-1,.,many,TRBJ1-2
TGTGCCAGCAGCTTCCGGGACACAGGCACAGATACGCAGTATTTT,CASSFRDTGTDTQYF,TRBV7-9,.,many,TRBJ2-3
TGTGCCAGCGCACGACTAGGAGACACCGGGGAGCTGTTTTTT,CASARLGDTGELFF,TRBV6-1,.,.,TRBJ2-2
TGTGCCAGCAGCTCAAGGGGCGGGAGACCCGGGGAGCTGTTTTTT,CASSSRGGRPGELFF,TRBV7-2,TRBD2,few,TRBJ2-2
TGTGCCAGCAGCCTATCCCGGGAGAGTGGCTACACCTTC,CASSLSRESGYTF,TRBV7-9,.,.,TRBJ1-2
TGTGCCAGTAGTATAGGGGGACAGAATTATGGCTACACCTTC,CASSIGGQNYGYTF,TRBV19,TRBD1,many,TRBJ1-2